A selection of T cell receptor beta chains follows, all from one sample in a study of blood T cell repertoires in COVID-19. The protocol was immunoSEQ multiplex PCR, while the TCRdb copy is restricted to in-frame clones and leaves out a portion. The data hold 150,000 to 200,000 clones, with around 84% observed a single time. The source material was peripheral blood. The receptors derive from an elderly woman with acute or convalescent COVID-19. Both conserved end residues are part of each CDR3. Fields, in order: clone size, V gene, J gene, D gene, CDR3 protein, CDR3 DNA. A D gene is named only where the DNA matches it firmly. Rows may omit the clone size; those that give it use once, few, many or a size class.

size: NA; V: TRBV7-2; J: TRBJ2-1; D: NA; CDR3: CASSVSSTHNEQFF; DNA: TGTGCCAGCAGCGTGTCTAGCACCCACAATGAGCAGTTCTTC
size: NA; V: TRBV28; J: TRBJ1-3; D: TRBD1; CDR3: CASSPGQGANGNTIYF; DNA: TGTGCCAGCAGTCCTGGACAGGGCGCGAACGGAAACACCATATATTTT
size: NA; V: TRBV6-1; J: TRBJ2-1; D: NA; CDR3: CASSEAGLARFF; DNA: TGTGCCAGCAGTGAAGCTGGGCTAGCGAGGTTCTTC
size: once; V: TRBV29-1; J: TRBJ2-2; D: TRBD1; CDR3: CSSRQGHTGELFF; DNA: TGCAGCTCCCGACAGGGGCACACCGGGGAGCTGTTTTTT
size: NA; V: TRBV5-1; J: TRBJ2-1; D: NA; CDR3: CASSLVSTNEQFF; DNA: TGCGCCAGCAGCTTAGTATCTACCAATGAGCAGTTCTTC
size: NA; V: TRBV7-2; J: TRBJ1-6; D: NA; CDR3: CASSLEADSSPLHF; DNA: TGTGCCAGCAGCTTAGAGGCGGACAGTTCACCCCTCCACTTT
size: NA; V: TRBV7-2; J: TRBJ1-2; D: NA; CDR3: CASSPQGPNYGYTF; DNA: TGTGCCAGCAGTCCACAGGGACCGAACTATGGCTACACCTTC
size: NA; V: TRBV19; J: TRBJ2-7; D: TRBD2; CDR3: CASSIGLAPYEQYF; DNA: TGTGCCAGTAGTATAGGACTAGCGCCCTACGAGCAGTACTTC
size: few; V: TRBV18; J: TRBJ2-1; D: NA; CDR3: CASSPPGGFSYNEQFF; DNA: TGTGCCAGCTCACCACCCGGGGGTTTCTCCTACAATGAGCAGTTCTTC
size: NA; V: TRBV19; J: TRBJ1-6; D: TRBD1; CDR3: CASRTRTGSLDSPLHF; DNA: TGTGCCAGTAGGACCCGGACAGGGTCCCTAGATTCACCCCTCCACTTT
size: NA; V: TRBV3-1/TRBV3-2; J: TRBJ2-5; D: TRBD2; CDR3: CASFGGSGGAQETQYF; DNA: TGTGCCAGCTTTGGAGGTAGCGGGGGGGCCCAAGAGACCCAGTACTTC
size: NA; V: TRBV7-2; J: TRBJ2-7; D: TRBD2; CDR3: CASSVHPGTSGGKAYEQYF; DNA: TGTGCCAGCAGCGTCCACCCCGGGACTAGCGGGGGGAAAGCCTACGAGCAGTACTTC
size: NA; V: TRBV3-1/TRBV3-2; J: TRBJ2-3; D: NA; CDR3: CASSQEFGNPRSDTQYF; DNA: TGTGCCAGCAGCCAAGAATTCGGGAATCCTAGATCAGATACGCAGTATTTT
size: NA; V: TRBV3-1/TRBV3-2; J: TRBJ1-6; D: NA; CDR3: CASSQESRRRGGSPLHF; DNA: TGTGCCAGCAGCCAAGAATCTCGAAGAAGGGGTGGTTCACCCCTCCACTTT
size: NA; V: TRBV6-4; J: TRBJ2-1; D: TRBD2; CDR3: CASRRTSGSPNRHEQFF; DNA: TGTGCCAGCCGAAGGACTAGCGGGAGCCCTAATCGCCATGAGCAGTTCTTC
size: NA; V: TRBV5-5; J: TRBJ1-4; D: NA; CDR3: CASSLDRLRPGFLFF; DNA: TGTGCCAGCAGCTTGGACAGGCTTCGTCCAGGGTTTCTGTTTTTT
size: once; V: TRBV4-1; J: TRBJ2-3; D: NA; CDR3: CASSQGLLSADTQYF; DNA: TGCGCCAGCAGCCAAGGTCTCCTCTCTGCAGATACGCAGTATTTT
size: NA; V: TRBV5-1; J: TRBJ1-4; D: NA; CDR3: CASSLALFGEKLFF; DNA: TGCGCCAGCAGCTTGGCTCTGTTCGGGGAAAAACTGTTTTTT
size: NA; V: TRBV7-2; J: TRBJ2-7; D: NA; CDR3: CASSLFRAYEQYF; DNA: TGTGCCAGCAGCTTGTTCAGGGCCTACGAGCAGTACTTC
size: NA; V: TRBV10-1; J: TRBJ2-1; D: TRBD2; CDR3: CASSSGSVGSEQFF; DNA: TGCGCCAGTTCTAGCGGGTCGGTAGGGAGTGAGCAGTTCTTC
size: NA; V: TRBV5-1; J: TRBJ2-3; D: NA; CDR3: CASSSAAADTQYF; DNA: TGCGCCAGCAGCTCGGCTGCGGCAGATACGCAGTATTTT